A single sample gave rise to the 22 T cell receptor beta chains below, sequenced in a study of response to subunit inactivated influenza vaccine. TCRdb ran MiXCR on the RT-PCR reads and lists one entry per CDR3 protein. The top ten hold 7.5% to 9% of the sample, which has 600,000 to 850,000 distinct CDR3 sequences, 13% to 15% seen once. Sequenced here: PBMCs from blood, sampled 14 to 15 days before vaccination. These receptor sequences come from a man between 45 and 60 years old who received an inactivated influenza vaccine.

This sequence joins TRBV5-1 and TRBJ1-4, with 7 bases that match TRBD1. The germline CDR1 and CDR2 sequences are SGHRS and YFSETQ. V lost 4 bases to trimming and J lost 6 bases; unmatched junction nucleotides: 9. This CDR3 spans 15 amino acids. The chain's CDR3 is CASSVRQGVDEKLFF. The CDR3 DNA reads as TGCGCCAGCAGCGTAAGACAGGGTGTGGATGAAAAACTGTTTTTT.

This clonotype was observed a few times. The chain joins TRBV20-1 to TRBJ2-6; D is uncertain. Trimming shortened V by 0 bases and J by 0 bases, and 6 bases separated the two germline ends. The CDR3 has 15 residues. Per the germline V gene, CDR1 is DFQATT and CDR2 is SNEGSKA (reference sequence). The chain's CDR3 is CSARDTLSGANVLTF. The CDR3 DNA reads TGCAGTGCTAGAGATACGCTCTCTGGGGCCAACGTCCTGACTTTC.

This clonotype was found a few times. This chain links TRBV14 with TRBJ2-2; 8 bases fit TRBD2. V shed 3 bases and J 2 bases; nucleotides not matched to a gene: 5. Germline lookup yields CDR1 SGHDN and CDR2 FVKESK. This CDR3 region has 16 residues. CDR3 loop: CASSHRAGENTGELFF. The CDR3 nucleotides read TGTGCCAGCAGCCACCGAGCGGGGGAAAACACCGGGGAGCTGTTTTTT.

This chain connects TRBV4-3 to TRBJ2-1; D could derive from TRBD1 or TRBD2 (5 bases each). CDR1 LGHNA and CDR2 YSLEER come from the germline V gene. The CDR3 spans 16 residues. V gave up 1 base and J gave up 0 bases, with 10 bases separating them. The CDR3 DNA sequence: TGCGCCAGCAGCCAAGTTGGGGGTGGCTCCTACAATGAGCAGTTCTTC. It codes for CASSQVGGGSYNEQFF.

The chain has TRBV13 and TRBJ1-1; D unclear. The CDR3 length is 16 residues. Trimming left V 0 bases short and J 4 bases short, with 15 bases between. Germline V gene sequence: CDR1 PRHDT, CDR2 FYEKMQ (reference sequence). The CDR3 nucleotides are TGTGCCAGCAGCTTAGGTGCCTCCGTAGGAAGCACTGAAGCTTTCTTT. This codes for CASSLGASVGSTEAFF.

This clonotype has a count of ten or more. The J gene is TRBJ1-2, the V gene TRBV7-8, with D maybe TRBD1 (6 bases). The CDR3 spans 15 residues. The ends were cut back, 4 bases at V and 4 bases at J, with 16 bases in the middle. Germline CDR1 reads SGHVS; CDR2 reads FQNEAQ. DNA of the CDR3: TGTGCCAGCAGCTCGAGCCGGGACACCGTCTATGGCTACACCTTC. Translated: CASSSSRDTVYGYTF.

This clonotype was observed a handful of times. This CDR3 reads CASSLVFGTGAADTQYF. DNA for the CDR3: TGTGCCAGCAGTTTGGTCTTTGGGACGGGGGCCGCAGATACGCAGTATTTT. The chain carries TRBV28 and TRBJ2-3, with D perhaps TRBD1 or TRBD2 (6 bases each). Germline CDR1 is MDHEN and CDR2 is SYDVKM. V was cut by 3 bases and J by 4 bases, with 20 bases left in between. The CDR3 has 17 amino acids.

This clonotype was detected only a few times. This chain connects TRBV5-6 to TRBJ1-5; D may be TRBD1 (6 bases). CDR3 length: 17 amino acids. Trimming pared 3 bases from V and 2 bases from J, leaving 18 bases between. Germline CDR1 SGHDT, CDR2 YYEEEE. CDR3: CASSSRQARRGNQPQHF. The CDR3 coding sequence is TGTGCCAGCAGCTCAAGACAGGCGCGACGAGGCAATCAGCCCCAGCATTTT.

This clonotype was seen many times. The chain has TRBV12-3 or TRBV12-4 and TRBJ1-2; 8 bases agree with TRBD1. The CDR3 extends over 14 amino acids. The V segment lost 6 bases and the J segment 4 bases; nucleotides outside the gene matches: 7. CDR3 residues: CASSSGQGPYGYTF. CDR3 nucleotides: TGTGCCAGCAGCTCCGGACAGGGCCCCTATGGCTACACCTTC.

The rearrangement uses TRBV20-1 and TRBJ2-1; 10 nucleotides line up with TRBD2. Germline CDR1 DFQATT, CDR2 SNEGSKA (reference sequence). The V segment lost 3 bases and the J segment 6 bases; nucleotides outside the gene matches: 11. The CDR3 totals 16 residues. CDR3 in amino acids: CSARISGRTLRNEQFF. The CDR3 DNA is TGCAGTGCTAGGATTAGCGGGAGGACCCTCCGCAATGAGCAGTTCTTC.

This clonotype was seen repeatedly, ten times or more. The chain couples TRBV5-1 to TRBJ2-3, with 10 nucleotides matching TRBD2. J was trimmed by 3 bases and V by 3 bases; bases with no gene match: 4. The CDR3 runs 15 residues. The V gene's germline CDR1 is SGHRS and CDR2 YFSETQ. CDR3 in DNA: TGCGCCAGCAGCTCTAGCGGGAGTGGAACAGATACGCAGTATTTT. It specifies CASSSSGSGTDTQYF.

This clonotype was counted between two and nine times. The chain is built from TRBV4-1 and TRBJ2-3; D possibly corresponds to TRBD1 (6 bases). Trimming took off 1 base at V and 3 bases at J, with 11 bases between the two ends. Germline V gene data show CDR1 as MGHRA and CDR2 as YSYEKL. The CDR3 covers 15 residues. The DNA of the CDR3 is TGCGCCAGCAGCCAAGTACGTAGGGGGACAGATACGCAGTATTTT. Encoded protein: CASSQVRRGTDTQYF.

This clonotype came up many times. This chain links TRBV4-3 with TRBJ2-1, with D unclear. Trimming pared 1 base from V and 7 bases from J, leaving 14 bases between. The CDR3 runs 15 residues. Germline V gene sequence: CDR1 LGHNA, CDR2 YSLEER. The CDR3 region is CASSQVIDTTNEQFF. The CDR3 DNA follows: TGCGCCAGCAGCCAAGTTATCGATACCACAAATGAGCAGTTCTTC.

The chain couples TRBV10-3 to TRBJ2-3; D is unclear. V lost 9 bases and J 4 bases, leaving 11 bases between the germline ends. This CDR3 is 12 amino acids long. The germline CDR1 and CDR2 sequences are ENHRY and SYGVKD. The CDR3: CAIMGSPDTQYF. CDR3 in DNA: TGTGCCATTATGGGTAGTCCAGATACGCAGTATTTT.

This clonotype was seen more than once but under ten times. The CDR3 DNA reads TGCAGTGCTAGTTTAGGGACTAGAAGGGACGAGCAGTACTTC. It codes for CSASLGTRRDEQYF. This sequence joins TRBV20-1 and TRBJ2-7; TRBD2 matches at 8 bases. CDR1 is DFQATT and CDR2 is SNEGSKA in the germline V gene (reference sequence). The junction had 9 bases not matched to a gene; V was cut back by 3 bases and J by 5 bases. The CDR3 covers 14 residues.

This chain uses TRBV7-2 with TRBJ2-5; tentative D call: TRBD1 (6 bases). Germline CDR1 reads SGHTA; CDR2 reads FQGNSA. The CDR3 is 13 residues long. Trimming took off 5 bases at V and 5 bases at J, with 12 bases between the two ends. Written as DNA, the CDR3 is TGTGCCAGCAGCGCTGGACAGTTGGAGACCCAGTACTTC. It specifies CASSAGQLETQYF.

There are a few counts of this clonotype. The gene calls are TRBV12-3 or TRBV12-4 and TRBJ2-1; the match to TRBD2 covers 14 bases. The CDR3 extends over 17 amino acids. V dropped 6 bases and J dropped 2; count of bases not matched to a gene: 6. The CDR3 loop is CASSLGTSGGPYNEQFF. CDR3 bases: TGTGCCAGCAGCCTCGGGACTAGCGGGGGACCCTACAATGAGCAGTTCTTC.

V usage is TRBV5-5 and J usage is TRBJ1-6, with TRBD1 identical over 8 bases. CDR3 length: 15 residues. CDR1 SGHKS and CDR2 YYEKEE come from the germline V gene (reference sequence). V was clipped by 1 base and J by 14 bases; unmatched bases: 11. CDR3 sequence: CASSLWDRPDRTLHF. The CDR3 nucleotides read TGTGCCAGCAGCTTGTGGGACAGGCCAGATCGAACCCTCCACTTT.

V and J are TRBV10-3 and TRBJ1-6; TRBD1 is a possible D gene (5 bases). Germline values: CDR1 ENHRY, CDR2 SYGVKD. V lost 3 bases and J 8 bases, leaving 11 bases between the germline ends. CDR3 length: 14 amino acids. CDR3 DNA sequence: TGTGCCATCAGTGACAGGGAATCGGATTCACCCCTCCACTTT. This gives the protein CAISDRESDSPLHF.

This clonotype came up a few times. This sequence joins TRBV9 and TRBJ2-3, with 9 positions matching TRBD2. The CDR3 contains 15 residues. From germline, CDR1 is SGDLS and CDR2 YYNGEE. Trimming at V came to 6 bases and at J to 0 bases, leaving 5 bases not matched to a gene. In DNA, the CDR3 is TGTGCCAGCAACCTAGCGGGAACTAGCACAGATACGCAGTATTTT. Protein sequence: CASNLAGTSTDTQYF.

This clonotype was picked up a small number of times. The chain recombines TRBV30 with TRBJ2-7, with unresolved D. V lost 0 bases and J 3 bases, leaving 15 bases between the germline ends. The germline gives CDR1 GTSNPN, CDR2 SVGIG (reference sequence). CDR3 size: 15 residues. This chain's CDR3 is CAWSVQARIFYEQYF. The CDR3 region has the DNA TGTGCCTGGAGTGTTCAGGCCCGAATCTTCTACGAGCAGTACTTC. Filled out from reference TRBV30 and TRBJ2-7, the complete variable domain reads SQTIHQWPATLVQPVGSPLSLECTVEGTSNPNLYWYRQAAGRGLQLLFYSVGIGQISSEVPQNLSASRPQDRQFILSSKKLLLSDSGFYLCAWSVQARIFYEQYFGPGTRLTVT.

The chain recombines TRBV14 with TRBJ2-2; tentative D call: TRBD2 (5 bases). The CDR3 covers 15 residues. The germline V gene encodes CDR1 SGHDN and CDR2 FVKESK. Deletions cut 6 bases from V and 7 bases from J, with 18 bases between. This CDR3 reads CASSHERARIGELFF. DNA for the CDR3: TGTGCCAGCAGTCATGAGAGGGCGCGGATCGGGGAGCTGTTTTTT.